This TCR beta chain is from a study of spatial heterogeneity in lung cancer. Each molecule of TCR cDNA was tagged with one unique molecular identifier. TCRdb reanalysed the 5' RACE reads using MiXCR and keeps one entry per CDR3 protein. The sample records about 52,000 distinct CDR3 sequences, around 6.7% being singletons. The time point is: blood at routine non-recurrence follow-up after resection. Frozen PBMC, nontumor lung or tumor provided whole RNA, which was sequenced unsorted. Germline trimming cut 3 bases from V and 2 bases from J; bases unmatched to any gene: 2. Germline assignment: CDR1 SGHRS and CDR2 YFSETQ. The CDR3 loop spans 14 amino acids.

The starting material was PBMCs, obtained at follow-up. This rearrangement joins TRBV5-1 to TRBJ1-5, with 7 bases aligning to TRBD1. This sequence was found in a female donor with early-stage non-small cell lung cancer. The chain's CDR3 is CASSSGQGNQPQHF. CDR3 sequence (DNA): TGCGCCAGCAGCTCTGGACAGGGCAATCAGCCCCAGCATTTT. Complete variable domain (other parts from reference TRBV5-1 and TRBJ1-5): KAGVTQTPRYLIKTRGQQVTLSCSPISGHRSVSWYQQTPGQGLQFLFEYFSETQRNKGNFPGRFSGRQFSNSRSEMNVSTLELGDSALYLCASSSGQGNQPQHFGDGTRLSIL.